This T cell receptor beta chain was recovered during a study of technical replicates of blood from a few donors. Produced via immunoSEQ multiplex PCR; TCRdb's table is partial and in-frame only. The sample holds about 68,000 clones; 95% to 98% are singletons and the top ten take roughly 0.25%. The sample was T cells isolated from PBMCs. The receptor was isolated from a human donor in good health.

The CDR3 nucleotides are TGTGCCAGCTCACCGACGACAGGGGTGAACACCGGGGAGCTGTTTTTT. Its protein product is CASSPTTGVNTGELFF. This chain joins TRBV18 and TRBJ2-2; 8 bases fit TRBD1. Germline loops: CDR1 KGHSH, CDR2 LQKENI. Trimming removed 3 bases from V and 1 base from J; junction bases left unmatched: 4. The CDR3 spans 16 residues.